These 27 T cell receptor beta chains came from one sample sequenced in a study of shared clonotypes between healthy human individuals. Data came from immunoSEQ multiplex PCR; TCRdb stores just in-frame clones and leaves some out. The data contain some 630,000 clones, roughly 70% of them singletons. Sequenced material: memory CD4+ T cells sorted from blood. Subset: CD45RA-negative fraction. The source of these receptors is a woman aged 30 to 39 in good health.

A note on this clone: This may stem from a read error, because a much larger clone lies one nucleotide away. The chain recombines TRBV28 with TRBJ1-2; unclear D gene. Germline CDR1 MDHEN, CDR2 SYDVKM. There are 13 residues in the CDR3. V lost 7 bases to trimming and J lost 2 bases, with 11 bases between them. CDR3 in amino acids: CASTSDGNYGYTF. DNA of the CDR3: TGTGCCAGCACCTCGGACGGAAACTATGGCTACACCTTC.

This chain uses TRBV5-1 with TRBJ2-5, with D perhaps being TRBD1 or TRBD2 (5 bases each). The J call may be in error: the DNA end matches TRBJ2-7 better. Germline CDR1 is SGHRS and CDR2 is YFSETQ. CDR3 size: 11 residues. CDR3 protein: CAIRGGYEQYF. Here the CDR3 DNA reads TGCGCCATCCGGGGCGGGTACGAGCAGTACTTC.

This CDR3 is CASALAGGSNEQYF. CDR3 DNA: TGTGCCAGCGCTCTAGCGGGAGGATCGAACGAGCAGTACTTC. This chain uses TRBV6-1 with TRBJ2-7, with 11 bases aligning to TRBD2. The CDR3 consists of 14 residues. J gave up 5 bases and V 8 bases, and 8 bases lay outside the gene matches. Germline assignment: CDR1 MNHNS and CDR2 SASEGT.

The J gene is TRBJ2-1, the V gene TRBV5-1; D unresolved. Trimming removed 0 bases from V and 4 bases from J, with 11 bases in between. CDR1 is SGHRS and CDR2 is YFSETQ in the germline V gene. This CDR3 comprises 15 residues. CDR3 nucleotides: TGCGCCAGCAGCTTGGAGGGCAACCCGTACAATGAGCAGTTCTTC. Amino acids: CASSLEGNPYNEQFF. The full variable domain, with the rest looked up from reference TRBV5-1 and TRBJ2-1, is KAGVTQTPRYLIKTRGQQVTLSCSPISGHRSVSWYQQTPGQGLQFLFEYFSETQRNKGNFPGRFSGRQFSNSRSEMNVSTLELGDSALYLCASSLEGNPYNEQFFGPGTRLTVL.

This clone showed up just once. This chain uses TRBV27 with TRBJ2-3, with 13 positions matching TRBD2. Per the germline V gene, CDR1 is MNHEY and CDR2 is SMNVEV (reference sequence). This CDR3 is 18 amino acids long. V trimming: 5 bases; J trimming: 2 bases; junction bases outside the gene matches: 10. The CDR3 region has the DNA TGTGCCAGCAGTAAGGGGGCAACTAGCGGGAGGGTCACAGATACGCAGTATTTT. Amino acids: CASSKGATSGRVTDTQYF.

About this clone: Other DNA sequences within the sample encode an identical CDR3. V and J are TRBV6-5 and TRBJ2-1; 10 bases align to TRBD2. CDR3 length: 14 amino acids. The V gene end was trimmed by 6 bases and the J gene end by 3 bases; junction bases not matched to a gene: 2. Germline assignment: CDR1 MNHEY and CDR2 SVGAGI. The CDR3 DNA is TGTGCCAGCAGGGGACTAGCGCTCTACAATGAGCAGTTCTTC. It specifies CASRGLALYNEQFF.

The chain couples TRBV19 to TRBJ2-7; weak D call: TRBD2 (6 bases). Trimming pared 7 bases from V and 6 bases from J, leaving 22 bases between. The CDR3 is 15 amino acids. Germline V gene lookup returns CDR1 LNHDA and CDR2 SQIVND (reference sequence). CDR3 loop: CASKISGEFPFEQYF. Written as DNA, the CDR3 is TGTGCCAGTAAGATATCGGGGGAGTTCCCCTTCGAGCAGTACTTC.

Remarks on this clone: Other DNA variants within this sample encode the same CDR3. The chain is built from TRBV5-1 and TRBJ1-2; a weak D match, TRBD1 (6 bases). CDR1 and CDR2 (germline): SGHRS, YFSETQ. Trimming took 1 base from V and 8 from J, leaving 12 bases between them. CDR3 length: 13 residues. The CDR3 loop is CASSLQGLEGYTF. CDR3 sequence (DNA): TGCGCCAGCAGCTTGCAGGGGTTGGAGGGCTACACCTTC.

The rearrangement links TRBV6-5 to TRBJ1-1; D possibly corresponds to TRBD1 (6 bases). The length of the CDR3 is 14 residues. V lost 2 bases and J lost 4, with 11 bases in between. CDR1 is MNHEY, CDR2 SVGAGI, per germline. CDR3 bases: TGTGCCAGCAGTTACAGGGGGGGTAGCACTGAAGCTTTCTTT. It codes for CASSYRGGSTEAFF.

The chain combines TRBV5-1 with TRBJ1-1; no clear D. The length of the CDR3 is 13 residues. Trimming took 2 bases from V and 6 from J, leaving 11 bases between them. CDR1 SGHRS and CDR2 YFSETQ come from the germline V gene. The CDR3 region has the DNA TGCGCCAGCAGCTTTTTCGGGGTACCTGAAGCTTTCTTT. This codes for CASSFFGVPEAFF.

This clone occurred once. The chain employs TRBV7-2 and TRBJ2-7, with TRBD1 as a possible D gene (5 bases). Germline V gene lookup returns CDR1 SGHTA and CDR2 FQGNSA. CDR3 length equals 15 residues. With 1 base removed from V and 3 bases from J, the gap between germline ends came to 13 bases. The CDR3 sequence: CASSLDLQESYEQYF. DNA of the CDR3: TGTGCCAGCAGCTTAGATCTACAGGAAAGCTACGAGCAGTACTTC.

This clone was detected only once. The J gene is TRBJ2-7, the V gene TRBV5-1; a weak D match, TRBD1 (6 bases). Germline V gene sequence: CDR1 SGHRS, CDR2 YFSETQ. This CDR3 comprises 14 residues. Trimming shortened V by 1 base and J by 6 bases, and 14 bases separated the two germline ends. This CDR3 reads CASSLLSKQGEQYF. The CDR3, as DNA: TGCGCCAGCAGCTTGTTGTCTAAACAGGGCGAGCAGTACTTC.

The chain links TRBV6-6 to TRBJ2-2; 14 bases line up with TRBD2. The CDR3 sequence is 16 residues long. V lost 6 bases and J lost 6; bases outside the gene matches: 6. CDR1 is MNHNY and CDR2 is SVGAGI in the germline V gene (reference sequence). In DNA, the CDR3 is TGTGCCAGCAGCTCGGGACTAGCGGGAGTATCCGGGGAGCTGTTTTTT. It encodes CASSSGLAGVSGELFF.

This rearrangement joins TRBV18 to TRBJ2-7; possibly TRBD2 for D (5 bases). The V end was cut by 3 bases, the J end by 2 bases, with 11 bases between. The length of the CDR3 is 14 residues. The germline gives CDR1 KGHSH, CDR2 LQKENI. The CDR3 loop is CASSPFEGAYEQYF. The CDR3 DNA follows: TGTGCCAGCTCACCCTTCGAGGGTGCCTACGAGCAGTACTTC.

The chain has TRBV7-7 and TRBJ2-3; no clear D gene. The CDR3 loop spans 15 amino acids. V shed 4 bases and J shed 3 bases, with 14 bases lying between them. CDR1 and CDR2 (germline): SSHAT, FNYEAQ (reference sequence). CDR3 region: CASSSQPGATDTQYF. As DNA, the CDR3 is TGTGCCAGCAGCTCGCAACCAGGAGCTACAGATACGCAGTATTTT.

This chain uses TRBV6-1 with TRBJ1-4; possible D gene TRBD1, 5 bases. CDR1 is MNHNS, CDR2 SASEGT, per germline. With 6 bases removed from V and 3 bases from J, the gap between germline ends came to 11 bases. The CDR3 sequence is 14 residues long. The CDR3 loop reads CASRRQPPNEKLFF. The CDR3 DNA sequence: TGTGCCAGCAGGCGACAGCCGCCTAATGAAAAACTGTTTTTT.

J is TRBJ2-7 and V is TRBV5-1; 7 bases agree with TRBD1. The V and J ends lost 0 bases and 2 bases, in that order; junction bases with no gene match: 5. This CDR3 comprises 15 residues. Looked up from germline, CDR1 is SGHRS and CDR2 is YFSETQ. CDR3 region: CASSLAYDRAYEQYF. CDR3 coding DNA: TGCGCCAGCAGCTTGGCGTACGACAGGGCCTACGAGCAGTACTTC.

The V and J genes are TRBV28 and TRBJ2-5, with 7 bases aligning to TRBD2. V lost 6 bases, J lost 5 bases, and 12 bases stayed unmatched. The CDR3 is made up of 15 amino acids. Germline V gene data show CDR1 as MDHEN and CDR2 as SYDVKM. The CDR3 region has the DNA TGTGCCAGCAGCGCCGGGGAGGGTGGTCGGGAGACCCAGTACTTC. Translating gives CASSAGEGGRETQYF.

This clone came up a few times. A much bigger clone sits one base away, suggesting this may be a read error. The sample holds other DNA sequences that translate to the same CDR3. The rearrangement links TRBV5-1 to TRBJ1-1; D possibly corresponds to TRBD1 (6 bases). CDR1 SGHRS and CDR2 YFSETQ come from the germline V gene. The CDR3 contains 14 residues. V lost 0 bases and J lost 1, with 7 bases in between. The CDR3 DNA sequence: TGCGCCAGCAGCTTGGGACAGGAGAACACTGAAGCTTTCTTT. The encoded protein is CASSLGQENTEAFF.

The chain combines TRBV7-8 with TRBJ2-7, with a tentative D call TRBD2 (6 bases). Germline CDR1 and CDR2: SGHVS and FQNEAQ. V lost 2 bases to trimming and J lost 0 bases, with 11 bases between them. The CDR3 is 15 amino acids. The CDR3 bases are TGTGCCAGCAGCTTACAGGGACTCCTCTCCTACGAGCAGTACTTC. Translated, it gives CASSLQGLLSYEQYF.

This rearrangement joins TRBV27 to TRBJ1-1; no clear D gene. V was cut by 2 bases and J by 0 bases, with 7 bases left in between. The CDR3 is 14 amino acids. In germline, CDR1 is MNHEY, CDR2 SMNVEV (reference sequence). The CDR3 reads CASSLSGVNTEAFF. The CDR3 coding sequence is TGTGCCAGCAGTTTAAGCGGGGTGAACACTGAAGCTTTCTTT.

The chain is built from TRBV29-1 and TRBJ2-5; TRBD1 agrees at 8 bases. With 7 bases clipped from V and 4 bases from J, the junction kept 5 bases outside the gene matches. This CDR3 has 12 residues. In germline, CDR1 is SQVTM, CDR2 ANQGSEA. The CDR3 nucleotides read TGCAGCGGTAAAGGACAGGGAGAGACCCAGTACTTC. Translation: CSGKGQGETQYF.

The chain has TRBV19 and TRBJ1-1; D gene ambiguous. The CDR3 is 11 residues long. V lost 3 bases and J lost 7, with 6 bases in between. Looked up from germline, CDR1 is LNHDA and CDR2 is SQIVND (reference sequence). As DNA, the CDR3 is TGTGCCAGTAGTATGCGTCTTGAAGCTTTCTTT. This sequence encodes CASSMRLEAFF.

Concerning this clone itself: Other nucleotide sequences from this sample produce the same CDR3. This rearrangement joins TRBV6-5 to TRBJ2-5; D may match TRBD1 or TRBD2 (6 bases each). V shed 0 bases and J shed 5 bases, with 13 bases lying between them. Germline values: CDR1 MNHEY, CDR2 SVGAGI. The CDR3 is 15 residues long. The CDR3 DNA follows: TGTGCCAGCAGTTACTCGAGTGGGGGGCAGGAGACCCAGTACTTC. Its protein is CASSYSSGGQETQYF.

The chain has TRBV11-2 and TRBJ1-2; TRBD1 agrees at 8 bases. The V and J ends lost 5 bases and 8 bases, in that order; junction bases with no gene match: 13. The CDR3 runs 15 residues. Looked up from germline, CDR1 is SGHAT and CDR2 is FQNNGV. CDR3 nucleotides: TGTGCCAGCAGCCTCTCCGGACAGGGCGGCGGGGGCTACACCTTC. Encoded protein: CASSLSGQGGGGYTF.

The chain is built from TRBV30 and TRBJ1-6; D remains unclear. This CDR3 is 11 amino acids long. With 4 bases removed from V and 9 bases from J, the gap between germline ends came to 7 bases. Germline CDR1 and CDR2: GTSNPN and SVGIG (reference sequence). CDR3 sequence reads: CAWTKGSPLHF. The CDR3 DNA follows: TGTGCCTGGACTAAAGGTTCACCCCTCCACTTT.

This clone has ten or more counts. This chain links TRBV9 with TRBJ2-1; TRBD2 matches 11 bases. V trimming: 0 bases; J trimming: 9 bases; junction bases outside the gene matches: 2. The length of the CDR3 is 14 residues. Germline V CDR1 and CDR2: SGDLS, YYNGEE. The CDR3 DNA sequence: TGTGCCAGCAGCGTAGAACTAGCGGGGGTTGAGCAGTTCTTC. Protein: CASSVELAGVEQFF. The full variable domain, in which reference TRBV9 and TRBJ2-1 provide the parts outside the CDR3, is DSGVTQTPKHLITATGQRVTLRCSPRSGDLSVYWYQQSLDQGLQFLIQYYNGEERAKGNILERFSAQQFPDLHSELNLSSLELGDSALYFCASSVELAGVEQFFGPGTRLTVL.